This T cell receptor beta chain was obtained from a study of blood T cell repertoires in COVID-19. Study summary: Both acute and convalescent COVID-19 samples were obtained from the United States, Italy and Spain. Sources were T cells, B-cell-depleted T cells, or PBMCs; the material itself was cDNA or gDNA.

Authors' analysis steps: From reference gene primer amplification, estimates of nucleated cell counts were derived. Method: immunoSEQ multiplex PCR; TCRdb's copy keeps in-frame clones and lacks some. V and J calls and clone size follow that table, whereas D and trimming were derived from the DNA. The repertoire has some 96,000 clones, just over 90% of them found once; the top ten carry around 1.7%. The CDR3 contains 14 residues. This clone was counted once. The origin of this receptor is a man aged 55 to 69 with acute or convalescent COVID-19. Source material: peripheral blood. V is TRBV21-1 and J is TRBJ2-7; the table names TRBD1, a call not compared with the DNA. TRBV21-1 is a listed pseudogene. Written as DNA, the CDR3 is TGTGCCAGCAGCACCCTCAGGGGGCAAGACGAGCAGTACGTC. Translating gives CASSTLRGQDEQYV.